These 18 T cell receptor beta chains were sequenced from one sample in a study of spatial heterogeneity in lung cancer. Overall study results and limits: One measure, the expanded intratumoral alpha and beta TCR count, tracked tumor mutation counts.

TCRdb re-derived calls from the 5' RACE reads in MiXCR, one entry per CDR3 protein. This sample yields 1,500 to 1,800 distinct CDR3 sequences, of which 8% to 10% are seen a single time; 38% belongs to the top ten. These TCRs' antigens remain unknown. Stated time point: sample taken at primary tumor resection. Sample: lung tumor tissue, taken at surgery. These receptors were collected from a female donor with early-stage non-small cell lung cancer.

This clonotype was detected a few times. Since it is a stray read in a library aimed at alpha chains, this beta chain has a size that is not meaningful. The chain couples TRBV7-2 to TRBJ2-1; 13 bases fit TRBD2. The V segment lost 4 bases and the J segment 9 bases; nucleotides outside the gene matches: 6. CDR3 size: 15 residues. The germline gives CDR1 SGHTA, CDR2 FQGNSA. The CDR3 region is CASSWTSGRVSEQFF. The CDR3 DNA reads TGTGCCAGCAGCTGGACTAGCGGGAGAGTAAGTGAGCAGTTCTTC.

This clonotype is categorized as large. Within a library made for alpha chains, this beta chain is off target, and its count is uninformative. This sequence joins TRBV6-2 or TRBV6-3 and TRBJ2-5, with TRBD1 identical over 10 bases. The CDR3 is 14 amino acids. With 5 bases clipped from V and 5 bases from J, the junction kept 5 bases outside the gene matches. Germline CDR1 reads MNHEY; CDR2 reads SVGEGT. The CDR3 bases are TGTGCCAGCAGTACGGACAGGGGGTGGGAGACCCAGTACTTC. Encoded protein: CASSTDRGWETQYF.

This clonotype was counted a few times. This beta chain was picked up by a library intended for alpha chains and is off target, so its count carries little meaning. This chain uses TRBV7-7 with TRBJ2-5; 9 bases agree with TRBD1. This CDR3 is 15 amino acids long. The germline gives CDR1 SSHAT, CDR2 FNYEAQ (reference sequence). With 5 bases clipped from V and 5 bases from J, the junction kept 9 bases outside the gene matches. CDR3 protein: CASSLGQGNRETQYF. As DNA, the CDR3 is TGTGCCAGCAGCCTAGGACAGGGGAACAGGGAGACCCAGTACTTC.

This clonotype is classed as medium-sized. This beta chain is an unintended read in a library built for alpha chains; its size means little. The chain uses TRBV7-2 and TRBJ2-5, with D perhaps matching TRBD1 or TRBD2 (5 bases each). CDR1 and CDR2 (germline): SGHTA, FQGNSA. The CDR3 covers 13 residues. The V end lost 5 bases, the J end lost 7 bases, and 14 bases lay between the germline ends. The CDR3 sequence: CASSAGGRGTQYF. DNA of the CDR3: TGTGCCAGCAGCGCTGGGGGACGCGGGACCCAGTACTTC.

This clonotype came up many times. The library was prepared for alpha chains; this beta chain is a stray read, so its frequency means little. The V call is TRBV5-1, the J call TRBJ2-6; D is ambiguous. Germline V lookup: CDR1 SGHRS, CDR2 YFSETQ. This CDR3 has 14 residues. Trimming took off 3 bases at V and 2 bases at J, with 6 bases between the two ends. In DNA, the CDR3 is TGCGCCAGCAGCTCTGGGGCTGGGGCCAACGTCCTGACTTTC. Amino acid sequence: CASSSGAGANVLTF.

With regard to this clonotype: Within a library made for alpha chains, this beta chain is off target, and its count is uninformative. The chain combines TRBV5-6 with TRBJ2-7; D not certain. The germline gives CDR1 SGHDT, CDR2 YYEEEE. V gave up 0 bases and J gave up 2 bases, with 15 bases separating them. This CDR3 is built from 16 residues. CDR3 nucleotides: TGTGCCAGCAGCTTGGGCGCCAGGTGGAGACCCTACGAGCAGTACTTC. The encoded protein is CASSLGARWRPYEQYF. Variable domain in full (rest from reference TRBV5-6 and TRBJ2-7): DAGVTQSPTHLIKTRGQQVTLRCSPKSGHDTVSWYQQALGQGPQFIFQYYEEEERQRGNFPDRFSGHQFPNYSSELNVNALLLGDSALYLCASSLGARWRPYEQYFGPGTRLTVT.

This clonotype ranks as medium-sized (0.01 to 0.1%). For a library built for alpha chains, this beta chain is a stray read; little rests on its size. This chain joins TRBV6-5 and TRBJ2-3; TRBD2 matches at 7 bases. The CDR3 runs to 16 residues. Germline values: CDR1 MNHEY, CDR2 SVGAGI. Trimming took 6 bases from V and 0 from J; bases not matched to a gene: 9. The chain's CDR3 is CASRPPSGTSTDTQYF. The CDR3 DNA follows: TGTGCCAGCAGACCCCCTAGCGGAACTAGCACAGATACGCAGTATTTT.

This clonotype was detected ten times or more. This beta chain is a stray read from a library made for alpha chains; its abundance is not meaningful. The chain has TRBV12-3 or TRBV12-4 and TRBJ2-7; D gene ambiguous. The CDR3 loop spans 12 amino acids. V was cut by 0 bases and J by 6 bases, with 6 bases left in between. This CDR3 reads CASSLAGAEQYF. The CDR3 DNA is TGTGCCAGCAGTTTAGCGGGCGCCGAGCAGTACTTC.

In its sample, this clonotype is large. Since it is a stray read in a library aimed at alpha chains, this beta chain has a size that is not meaningful. The chain combines TRBV15 with TRBJ2-3; no clear D. Germline CDR1 LNHNV, CDR2 YYDKDF (reference sequence). Trimming pared 1 base from V and 1 base from J, leaving 6 bases between. The CDR3 consists of 14 residues. The CDR3 nucleotides read TGTGCCACCAGCAGAGGTACACGCACAGATACGCAGTATTTT. Protein sequence: CATSRGTRTDTQYF.

In its sample, this clonotype was seen once. Little can be read into the size of this beta chain, an off-target read in a library designed for alpha chains. The chain employs TRBV19 and TRBJ2-5; no firm D call. Trimming left V 5 bases short and J 4 bases short, with 11 bases between. CDR1 LNHDA and CDR2 SQIVND come from the germline V gene (reference sequence). The CDR3 spans 13 residues. The CDR3 loop reads CASSRAQSETQYF. The CDR3 DNA reads as TGTGCCAGTAGTCGGGCCCAATCAGAGACCCAGTACTTC.

This clonotype is classed as medium-sized (0.01 to 0.1%). This beta chain turned up in a library designed for alpha chains; as an off-target read, its abundance says little. The CDR3 coding sequence is TGTGCCAGCAGCTTGGACAGGGGCCCCTACGAGCAGTACTTC. This encodes CASSLDRGPYEQYF. The V call is TRBV7-2, the J call TRBJ2-7; TRBD1 matches at 9 bases. The ends lost 3 bases at V and 2 bases at J; junction bases unmatched: 2. This CDR3 has 14 residues. Per germline, CDR1 SGHTA and CDR2 FQGNSA.

This clonotype is deemed large (0.1 to 1%). This beta chain came through as a stray read in a library set up for alpha chains, and its size says little. The genes are TRBV7-9 and TRBJ2-5, with D uncertain. CDR1 is SEHNR, CDR2 FQNEAQ, per germline (reference sequence). Trimming pared 6 bases from V and 4 bases from J, leaving 24 bases between. The CDR3 extends over 17 amino acids. The DNA of the CDR3 is TGTGCCAGCAGTCCGACGCGAAGGTTCGGGCAAGGAGAGACCCAGTACTTC. This codes for CASSPTRRFGQGETQYF.

In this sample, this clonotype is medium-sized. As an off-target read in a library built for alpha chains, this beta chain has a frequency of little significance. The V call is TRBV4-3, the J call TRBJ2-1; 8 positions match TRBD1. Germline trimming cut 4 bases from V and 10 bases from J; bases unmatched to any gene: 6. The CDR3 is 13 residues long. Per germline, CDR1 LGHNA and CDR2 YSLEER. As DNA, the CDR3 is TGCGCCAGCAGCCCCTCAGGGGGCTGGGAGCAGTTCTTC. Translating gives CASSPSGGWEQFF.

This clonotype is classed as medium-sized. Because the library targeted alpha chains, this beta chain is an off-target read whose size means little. This rearrangement joins TRBV4-2 to TRBJ2-2; TRBD2 is a possible D gene (6 bases). The germline V and J ends were trimmed by 1 base and 7 bases, with 19 bases remaining between them. Germline CDR1 reads LGHNA; CDR2 reads YNFKEQ. The CDR3 length is 17 residues. CDR3 sequence (DNA): TGTGCCAGCAGCCAAGGGATATCGGGGGAAATGGGCGGGGAGCTGTTTTTT. The encoded protein is CASSQGISGEMGGELFF.

This clonotype is judged large. This beta chain lies outside the target of a library built for alpha chains; its clone size means little. The rearrangement joins TRBV6-5 to TRBJ1-5; possible D gene TRBD1, 5 bases. Germline-derived CDR1 and CDR2 are MNHEY and SVGAGI. V was pared by 6 bases and J by 3 bases, with 21 bases between. This CDR3 comprises 17 residues. The CDR3 coding sequence is TGTGCCAGCAGCCCGGCGGGTCCGTTGGGGCTCAATCAGCCCCAGCATTTT. Its protein product is CASSPAGPLGLNQPQHF.

This clonotype showed up just a few times. This beta chain is an off-target read within a library intended for alpha chains, so its frequency means little. The J gene is TRBJ2-4, the V gene TRBV21-1. TRBV21-1 is a known pseudogene. The CDR3 contains 17 residues. The CDR3 DNA reads TGTGCCAGCAGCGTCCAGGACCCACGCGCAGCCAAAAACATTCAGTACTTC. Its protein product is CASSVQDPRAAKNIQYF.

Comments on this clonotype: This beta chain lies outside the target of a library built for alpha chains; its clone size means little. V is TRBV19 and J is TRBJ1-5; 7 positions match TRBD1. Germline V lookup: CDR1 LNHDA, CDR2 SQIVND (reference sequence). The CDR3 covers 15 residues. Trimming cost V 3 bases and J 6 bases; bases outside gene matches: 8. CDR3 DNA: TGTGCCAGTAGTATGCGTCAGGGGGGCGGTCAGCCCCAGCATTTT. It yields the protein CASSMRQGGGQPQHF.

This clonotype has just a few counts. This beta chain represents an off-target read in a library built for alpha chains; its size is of limited meaning. This chain connects TRBV29-1 to TRBJ2-3; the match to TRBD2 covers 8 bases. CDR3 length: 15 residues. V shed 6 bases, J shed 2 bases, and the junction held 10 bases outside the gene matches. CDR1 is SQVTM and CDR2 is ANQGSEA in the germline V gene. The CDR3: CSVRRSGGSTDTQYF. The CDR3 region has the DNA TGCAGCGTACGTCGGAGCGGGGGCTCCACAGATACGCAGTATTTT.